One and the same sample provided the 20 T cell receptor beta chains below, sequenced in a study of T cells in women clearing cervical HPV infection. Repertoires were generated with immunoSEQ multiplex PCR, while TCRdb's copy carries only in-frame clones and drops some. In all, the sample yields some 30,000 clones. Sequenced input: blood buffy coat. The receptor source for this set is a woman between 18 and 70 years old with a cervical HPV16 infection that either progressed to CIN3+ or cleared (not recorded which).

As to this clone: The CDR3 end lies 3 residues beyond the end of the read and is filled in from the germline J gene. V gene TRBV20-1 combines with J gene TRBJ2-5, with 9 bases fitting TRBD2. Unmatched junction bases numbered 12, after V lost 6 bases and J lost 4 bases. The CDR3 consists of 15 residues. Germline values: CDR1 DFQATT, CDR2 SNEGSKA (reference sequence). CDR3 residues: CSAAPELAGGETQYF. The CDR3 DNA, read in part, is TGCAGTGCAGCACCGGAACTAGCGGGCGGAGAGACC.

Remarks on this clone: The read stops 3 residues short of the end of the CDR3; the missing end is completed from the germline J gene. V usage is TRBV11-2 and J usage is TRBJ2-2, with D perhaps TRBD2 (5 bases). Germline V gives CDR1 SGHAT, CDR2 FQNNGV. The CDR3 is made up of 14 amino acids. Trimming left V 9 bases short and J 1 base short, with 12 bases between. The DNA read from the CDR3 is TGTGCCAGTTCGGCGGGTCTGAACACCGGGGAG. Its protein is CASSAGLNTGE. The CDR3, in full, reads CASSAGLNTGELFF. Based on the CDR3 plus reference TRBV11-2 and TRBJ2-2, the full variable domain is EAGVAQSPRYKIIEKRQSVAFWCNPISGHATLYWYQQILGQGPKLLIQFQNNGVVDDSQLPKDRFSAERLKGVDSTLKIQPAKLEDSAVYLCASSAGLNTGELFFGEGSRLTVL.

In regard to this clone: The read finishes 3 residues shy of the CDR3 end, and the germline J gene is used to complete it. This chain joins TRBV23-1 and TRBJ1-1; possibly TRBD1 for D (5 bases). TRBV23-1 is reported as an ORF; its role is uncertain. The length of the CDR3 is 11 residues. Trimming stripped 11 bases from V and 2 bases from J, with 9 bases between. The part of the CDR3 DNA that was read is TGCGCCCGGGGGTTCAACACTGAA. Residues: CARGFNTE. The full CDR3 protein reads CARGFNTEAFF.

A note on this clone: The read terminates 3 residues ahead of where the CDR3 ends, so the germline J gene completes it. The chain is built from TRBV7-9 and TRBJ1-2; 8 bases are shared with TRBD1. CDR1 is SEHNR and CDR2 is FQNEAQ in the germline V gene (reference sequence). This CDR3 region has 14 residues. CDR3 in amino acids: CASSLGTGFWDYTF. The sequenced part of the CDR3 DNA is TGTGCCAGCAGCTTGGGGACAGGCTTTTGGGAC.

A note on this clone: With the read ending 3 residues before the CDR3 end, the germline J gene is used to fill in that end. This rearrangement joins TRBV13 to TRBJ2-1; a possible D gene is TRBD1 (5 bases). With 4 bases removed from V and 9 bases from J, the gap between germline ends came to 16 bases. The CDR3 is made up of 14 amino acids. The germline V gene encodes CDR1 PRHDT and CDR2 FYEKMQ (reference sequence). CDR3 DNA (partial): TGTGCCAGCAGCTCCCGCCCTAGAAGGGGTGAG. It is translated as CASSSRPRRGE. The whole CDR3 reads CASSSRPRRGEQFF.

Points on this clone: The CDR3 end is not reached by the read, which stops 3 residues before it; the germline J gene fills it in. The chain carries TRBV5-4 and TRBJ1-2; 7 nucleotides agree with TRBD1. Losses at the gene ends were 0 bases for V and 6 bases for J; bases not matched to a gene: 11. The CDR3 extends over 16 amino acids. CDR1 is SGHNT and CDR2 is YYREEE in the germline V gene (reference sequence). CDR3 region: CASSLVGTDRGHGYTF. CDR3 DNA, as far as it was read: TGTGCCAGCAGCTTGGTGGGGACAGATCGTGGGCATGGC.

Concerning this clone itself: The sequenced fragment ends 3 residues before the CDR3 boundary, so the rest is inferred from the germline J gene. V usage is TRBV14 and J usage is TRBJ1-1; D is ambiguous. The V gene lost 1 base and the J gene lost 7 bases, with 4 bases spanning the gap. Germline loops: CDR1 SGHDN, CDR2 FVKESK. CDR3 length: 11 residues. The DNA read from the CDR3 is TGTGCCAGCAGCCAAGCTCTTGAA. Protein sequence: CASSQALE. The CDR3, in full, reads CASSQALEAFF.

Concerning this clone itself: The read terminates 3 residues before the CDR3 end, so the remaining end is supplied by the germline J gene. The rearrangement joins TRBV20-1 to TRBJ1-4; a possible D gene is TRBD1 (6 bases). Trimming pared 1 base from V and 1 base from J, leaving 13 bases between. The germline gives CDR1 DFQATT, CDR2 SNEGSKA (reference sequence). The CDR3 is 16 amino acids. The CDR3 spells CSARAGGRVTNEKLFF. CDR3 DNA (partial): TGCAGTGCTAGAGCCGGGGGGCGCGTAACTAATGAAAAA.

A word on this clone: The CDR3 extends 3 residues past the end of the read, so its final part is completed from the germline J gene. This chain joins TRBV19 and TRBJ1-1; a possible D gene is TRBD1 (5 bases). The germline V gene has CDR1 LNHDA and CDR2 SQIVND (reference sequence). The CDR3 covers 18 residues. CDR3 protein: CASSIRGLAAASAYEAFF. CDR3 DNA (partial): TGTGCCAGTAGTATCCGGGGACTAGCCGCCGCTTCTGCCTACGAG. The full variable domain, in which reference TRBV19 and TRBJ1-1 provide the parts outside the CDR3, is DGGITQSPKYLFRKEGQNVTLSCEQNLNHDAMYWYRQDPGQGLRLIYYSQIVNDFQKGDIAEGYSVSREKKESFPLTVTSAQKNPTAFYLCASSIRGLAAASAYEAFFGQGTRLTVV.

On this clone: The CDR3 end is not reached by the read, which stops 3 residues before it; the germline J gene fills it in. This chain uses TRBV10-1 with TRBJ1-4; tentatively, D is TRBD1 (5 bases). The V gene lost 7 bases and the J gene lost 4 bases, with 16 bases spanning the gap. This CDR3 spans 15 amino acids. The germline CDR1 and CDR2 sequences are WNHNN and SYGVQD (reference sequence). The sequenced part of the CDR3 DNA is TGCGCCAGCACCGGGGGGAAAAGGGGTAATGAAAAA. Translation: CASTGGKRGNEK. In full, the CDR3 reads CASTGGKRGNEKLFF.

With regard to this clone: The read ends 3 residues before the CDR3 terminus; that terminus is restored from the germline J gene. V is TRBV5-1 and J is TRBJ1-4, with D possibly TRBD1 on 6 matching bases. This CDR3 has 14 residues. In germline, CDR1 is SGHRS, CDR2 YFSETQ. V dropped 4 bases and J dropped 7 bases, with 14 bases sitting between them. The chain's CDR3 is CASSPGQSPEKLFF. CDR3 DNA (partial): TGCGCCAGCAGCCCCGGACAGAGCCCTGAAAAA.

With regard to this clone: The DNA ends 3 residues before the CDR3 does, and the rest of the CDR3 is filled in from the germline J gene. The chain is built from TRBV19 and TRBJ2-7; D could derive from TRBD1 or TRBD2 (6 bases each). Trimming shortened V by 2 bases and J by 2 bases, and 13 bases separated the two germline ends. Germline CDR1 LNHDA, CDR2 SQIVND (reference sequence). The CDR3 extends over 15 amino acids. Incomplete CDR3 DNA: TGTGCCAGTAGTATAAAAGGGGGAGGCCCCTACGAG. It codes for CASSIKGGGPYE. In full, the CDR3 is CASSIKGGGPYEQYF.

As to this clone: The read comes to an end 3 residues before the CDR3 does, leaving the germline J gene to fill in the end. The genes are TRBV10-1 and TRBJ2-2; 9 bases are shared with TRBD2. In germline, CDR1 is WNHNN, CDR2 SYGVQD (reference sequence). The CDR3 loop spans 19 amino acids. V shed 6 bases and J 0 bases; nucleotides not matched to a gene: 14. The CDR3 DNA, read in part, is TGCGCCAGCAGCTCCGGCCTGACTAGCGGTAGCGCGAACACCGGGGAG. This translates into CASSSGLTSGSANTGE. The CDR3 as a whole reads CASSSGLTSGSANTGELFF.

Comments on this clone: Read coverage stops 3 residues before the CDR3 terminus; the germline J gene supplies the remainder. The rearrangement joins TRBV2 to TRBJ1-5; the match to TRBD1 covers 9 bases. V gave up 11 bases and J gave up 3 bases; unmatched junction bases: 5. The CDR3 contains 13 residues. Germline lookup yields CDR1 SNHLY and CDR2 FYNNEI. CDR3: CAVTGGSNQPQHF. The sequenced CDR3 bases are TGTGCCGTCACAGGGGGCTCCAATCAGCCC.

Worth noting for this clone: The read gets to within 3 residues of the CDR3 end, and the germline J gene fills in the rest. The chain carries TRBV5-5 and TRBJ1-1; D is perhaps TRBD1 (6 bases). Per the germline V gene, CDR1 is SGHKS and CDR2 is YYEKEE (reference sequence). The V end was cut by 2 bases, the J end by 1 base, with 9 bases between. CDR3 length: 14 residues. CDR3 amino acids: CASSFGQTNTEAFF. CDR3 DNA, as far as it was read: TGTGCCAGCAGCTTTGGACAGACGAACACTGAA.

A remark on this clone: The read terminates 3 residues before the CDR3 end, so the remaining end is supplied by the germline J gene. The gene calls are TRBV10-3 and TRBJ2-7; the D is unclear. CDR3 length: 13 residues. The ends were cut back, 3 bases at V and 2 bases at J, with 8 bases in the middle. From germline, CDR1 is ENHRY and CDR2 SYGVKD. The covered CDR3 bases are TGTGCCATCAGTGAAGGGTTGCCCTACGAG. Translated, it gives CAISEGLPYE. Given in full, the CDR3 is CAISEGLPYEQYF.

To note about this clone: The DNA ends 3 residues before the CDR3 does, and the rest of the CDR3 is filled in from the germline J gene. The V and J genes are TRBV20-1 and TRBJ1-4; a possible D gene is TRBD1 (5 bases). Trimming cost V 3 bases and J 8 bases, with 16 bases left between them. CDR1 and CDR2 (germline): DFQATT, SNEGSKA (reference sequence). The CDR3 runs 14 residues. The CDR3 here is CSASDQGSGEKLFF. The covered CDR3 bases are TGCAGTGCTAGCGATCAGGGTTCGGGCGAAAAA.

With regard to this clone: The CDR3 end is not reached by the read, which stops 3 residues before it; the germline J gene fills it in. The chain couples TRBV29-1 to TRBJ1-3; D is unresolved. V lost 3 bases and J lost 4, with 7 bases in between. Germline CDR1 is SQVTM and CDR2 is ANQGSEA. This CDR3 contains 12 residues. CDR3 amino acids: CSVERAGNTIYF. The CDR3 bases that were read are TGCAGCGTTGAGAGGGCCGGAAACACC. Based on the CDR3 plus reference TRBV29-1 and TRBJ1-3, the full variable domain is SAVISQKPSRDICQRGTSLTIQCQVDSQVTMMFWYRQQPGQSLTLIATANQGSEATYESGFVIDKFPISRPNLTFSTLTVSNMSPEDSSIYLCSVERAGNTIYFGEGSWLTVV.

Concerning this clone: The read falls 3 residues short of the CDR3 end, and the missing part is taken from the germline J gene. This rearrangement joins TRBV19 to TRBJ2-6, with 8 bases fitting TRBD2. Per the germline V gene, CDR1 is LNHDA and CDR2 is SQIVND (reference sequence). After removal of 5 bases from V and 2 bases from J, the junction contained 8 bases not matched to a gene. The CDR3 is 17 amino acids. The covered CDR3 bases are TGTGCCAGTAGTCCCTTTCGGGAGGGGGCTGGGGCCAACGTC. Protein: CASSPFREGAGANV. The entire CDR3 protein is CASSPFREGAGANVLTF.

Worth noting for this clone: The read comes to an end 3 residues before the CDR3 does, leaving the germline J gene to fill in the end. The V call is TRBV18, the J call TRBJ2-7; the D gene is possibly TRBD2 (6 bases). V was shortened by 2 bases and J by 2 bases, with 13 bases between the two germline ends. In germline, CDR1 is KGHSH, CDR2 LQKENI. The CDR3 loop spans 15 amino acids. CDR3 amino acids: CASSPGSGRTYEQYF. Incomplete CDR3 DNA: TGTGCCAGCTCACCAGGGAGCGGGCGGACCTACGAG.